This T cell receptor beta chain originates from a study of blood T cell repertoires in COVID-19. Across the whole study: Specimens from acute and convalescent COVID-19 originated in the United States, Italy and Spain. The analysed material was cDNA or gDNA that came from T cells, B-cell-depleted T cells, or PBMCs.

In the source study's methods: Using reference gene primer amplification, nucleated cell counts were estimated. Produced via immunoSEQ multiplex PCR; TCRdb's table is partial and in-frame only. V and J calls and clone size are as listed in that table; D and trimming were resolved from the DNA. The sample shows fewer than 350,000 clones, approximately 88% of them seen only once. The sample comprised peripheral blood. This clonotype was obtained from a man younger than 30 with active or convalescent COVID-19.

CDR3 loop: CASSGRGTGELFF. The CDR3, as DNA: TGTGCCAGCAGCGGCAGGGGTACCGGGGAGCTGTTTTTT. The rearrangement joins TRBV9 to TRBJ2-2; D perhaps matches TRBD1 (6 bases). Trimming took off 3 bases at V and 5 bases at J, with 8 bases between the two ends. Germline CDR1 and CDR2: SGDLS and YYNGEE. This CDR3 contains 13 residues.